Each of the 29 T cell receptor beta chains below was sequenced from the same sample in a study of identical twins. Using its own MiXCR run on the 5' RACE reads, TCRdb lists one record per CDR3 protein. The sample includes about 430,000 distinct CDR3 sequences, roughly 18% of them seen just once. Source material: naive T cells sorted from blood. These receptors all stem from a man over 45 in good health.

The chain has TRBV6-2 or TRBV6-3 and TRBJ2-7, with unresolved D. The germline V gene encodes CDR1 MNHEY and CDR2 SVGEGT. The CDR3 runs to 11 residues. The V gene lost 5 bases and the J gene lost 3 bases, with 5 bases spanning the gap. In DNA form, the CDR3 reads TGTGCCAGCAGTATACGCTACGAGCAGTACTTC. It codes for CASSIRYEQYF.

Only a few counts were recorded for this clonotype. This chain links TRBV28 with TRBJ2-7; possible D gene TRBD2, 5 bases. The CDR3 contains 15 residues. Trimming pared 6 bases from V and 2 bases from J, leaving 17 bases between. CDR1 is MDHEN and CDR2 is SYDVKM in the germline V gene. The CDR3 protein is CASSRRDRGPYEQYF. DNA for the CDR3: TGTGCCAGCAGCCGCAGAGACCGGGGTCCCTACGAGCAGTACTTC.

The V call is TRBV7-9, the J call TRBJ2-7; 11 bases are a match to TRBD2. The V gene end was trimmed by 2 bases and the J gene end by 5 bases; junction bases not matched to a gene: 5. Germline CDR1 SEHNR, CDR2 FQNEAQ (reference sequence). This CDR3 is 15 amino acids long. The CDR3 DNA is TGTGCCAGCAGCTTAACTAGCGGGAGTCCCAACGAGCAGTACTTC. It specifies CASSLTSGSPNEQYF.

The chain couples TRBV3-1 to TRBJ2-5; 8 nucleotides line up with TRBD2. The length of the CDR3 is 16 residues. The J segment lost 4 bases and the V segment lost 2 bases, leaving 9 bases of the junction unmatched. Germline CDR1 LGHDT, CDR2 YNNKEL (reference sequence). CDR3 nucleotides: TGTGCCAGCAGCCAAATTCGGGGGGGCCTAGGAGAGACCCAGTACTTC. It translates to CASSQIRGGLGETQYF.

This clonotype has at least ten counts. Germline is not matched at one junction end, which may reflect a read error. This chain connects TRBV7-8 to TRBJ1-5, with D perhaps matching TRBD1 (6 bases). The CDR3 contains 15 residues. CDR1 SGHVS and CDR2 FQNEAQ come from the germline V gene. In nucleotides, the CDR3 is TGTGCCAGCAGCGTAGCGTGGACAGTGAATCAGCCCCAGCATTTT. Translation: CASSVAWTVNQPQHF. The variable domain in full, with the rest retrieved from reference TRBV7-8 and TRBJ1-5, is GAGVSQSPRYKVAKRGQDVALRCDPISGHVSLFWYQQALGQGPEFLTYFQNEAQLDKSGLPSDRFFAERPEGSVSTLKIQRTQQEDSAVYLCASSVAWTVNQPQHFGDGTRLSIL.

This clonotype was detected ten times or more. The chain has TRBV20-1 and TRBJ2-5; 12 bases fit TRBD2. V lost 3 bases, J lost 6 bases, and 5 bases stayed unmatched. This CDR3 is built from 14 residues. CDR1 is DFQATT, CDR2 SNEGSKA, per germline (reference sequence). The CDR3 DNA is TGCAGTGCTAGTTGGACTAGCGGGACTCAGACCCAGTACTTC. This encodes CSASWTSGTQTQYF.

The CDR3 DNA reads as TGTGCCAGCAGCGTAGCGGAGGGTCAGCCCCAGCATTTT. Amino acid sequence: CASSVAEGQPQHF. The chain combines TRBV9 with TRBJ1-5; no definite D call. Germline V CDR1 and CDR2: SGDLS, YYNGEE. This CDR3 has 13 amino acids. V shed 0 bases and J shed 6 bases, with 7 bases lying between them.

CDR3 nucleotide sequence: TGCGCCAGCAGAAAAACAGAAGCTAGCACAGATACGCAGTATTTT. The encoded protein is CASRKTEASTDTQYF. V and J are TRBV4-1 and TRBJ2-3; D is undetermined. The CDR3 loop spans 15 amino acids. Trimming pared 6 bases from V and 0 bases from J, leaving 13 bases between. Germline V lookup: CDR1 MGHRA, CDR2 YSYEKL.

This clonotype was recorded a few times. V usage is TRBV20-1 and J usage is TRBJ2-7; 8 bases agree with TRBD1. This CDR3 spans 15 amino acids. Germline V gene data show CDR1 as DFQATT and CDR2 as SNEGSKA (reference sequence). J was trimmed by 3 bases and V by 6 bases; bases with no gene match: 13. The CDR3 loop reads CSASANRGSLYEQYF. The CDR3 nucleotides are TGCAGTGCCTCCGCGAACAGGGGGAGCCTCTACGAGCAGTACTTC.

This clonotype was observed a handful of times. V usage is TRBV7-2 and J usage is TRBJ2-7, with 7 bases that match TRBD2. Germline CDR1 is SGHTA and CDR2 is FQGNSA. The CDR3 has 14 amino acids. Trimming at V came to 7 bases and at J to 1 base, leaving 7 bases not matched to a gene. For the CDR3, the DNA is TGTGCCAGCAAGTCCGGGACTACGTCCTACGAGCAGTACTTC. This gives the protein CASKSGTTSYEQYF.

There are a few counts of this clonotype. The V gene is TRBV20-1, the J gene TRBJ2-3, with 8 bases identical to TRBD1. The germline CDR1 and CDR2 sequences are DFQATT and SNEGSKA (reference sequence). Trimming removed 2 bases from V and 5 bases from J; junction bases left unmatched: 9. This CDR3 has 15 residues. CDR3 amino acids: CSARSSPGTGDTQYF. For the CDR3, the DNA is TGCAGTGCTAGAAGCTCCCCGGGGACAGGAGATACGCAGTATTTT.

Concerning this clonotype itself: A much larger clone differs by one base, so this may be a read error. V is TRBV29-1 and J is TRBJ2-1; D is tentatively TRBD1 or TRBD2 (5 bases each). Trimming took 7 bases from V and 3 from J, leaving 16 bases between them. Germline CDR1 reads SQVTM; CDR2 reads ANQGSEA. This CDR3 has 14 amino acids. The CDR3 region is CSAEGQDNYNEQFF. In DNA, the CDR3 is TGCAGCGCTGAGGGCCAGGACAACTACAATGAGCAGTTCTTC.

Many counts were recorded for this clonotype. The V call is TRBV5-5, the J call TRBJ2-7; D possibly corresponds to TRBD2 (5 bases). Germline values: CDR1 SGHKS, CDR2 YYEKEE (reference sequence). The V gene lost 4 bases and the J gene lost 3 bases, with 14 bases spanning the gap. This CDR3 contains 14 residues. Here the CDR3 reads CASSPVGSVYEQYF. The CDR3 nucleotides read TGTGCCAGCAGCCCGGTGGGTAGCGTCTACGAGCAGTACTTC. Based on the CDR3 plus reference TRBV5-5 and TRBJ2-7, the full variable domain is DAGVTQSPTHLIKTRGQQVTLRCSPISGHKSVSWYQQVLGQGPQFIFQYYEKEERGRGNFPDRFSARQFPNYSSELNVNALLLGDSALYLCASSPVGSVYEQYFGPGTRLTVT.

This clonotype was seen a handful of times. This chain links TRBV5-8 with TRBJ2-1; TRBD1 might be the D (7 bases). Germline V gene sequence: CDR1 SGHTS, CDR2 YDEGEE. V lost 4 bases, J lost 12 bases, and 20 bases lay in between. CDR3 length: 14 amino acids. CDR3 nucleotides: TGTGCCAGCAGCCGGGAGACAGGGTTCCTTGGGCAGTTCTTC. Its translation: CASSRETGFLGQFF.

A few counts support this clonotype. The J gene is TRBJ2-2, the V gene TRBV6-5; no definite D call. The CDR3 loop spans 14 amino acids. Germline V gene lookup returns CDR1 MNHEY and CDR2 SVGAGI. The germline V and J ends were trimmed by 7 bases and 0 bases, with 9 bases remaining between them. CDR3 protein: CASKLGSNTGELFF. CDR3 coding DNA: TGTGCCAGCAAGTTAGGGTCGAACACCGGGGAGCTGTTTTTT.

This clonotype came up a few times. CDR3 sequence reads: CASSLYGGRSQHF. CDR3 in DNA: TGTGCCAGCAGCTTGTATGGGGGGAGGTCCCAGCATTTT. J is TRBJ1-5 and V is TRBV5-8, with D perhaps matching TRBD1 (5 bases). The CDR3 runs to 13 residues. The germline CDR1 and CDR2 sequences are SGHTS and YDEGEE. The germline V and J ends were trimmed by 1 base and 11 bases, with 13 bases remaining between them.

V usage is TRBV25-1 and J usage is TRBJ2-1, with D tentatively TRBD1 (8 bases). Germline V gives CDR1 MGHDK, CDR2 SYGVNS. This CDR3 spans 16 amino acids. Deletions cut 6 bases from V and 8 bases from J, with 23 bases between. This chain's CDR3 is CASRDPTGAGGDEQFF. In DNA, the CDR3 is TGTGCCAGCAGGGACCCGACAGGGGCTGGGGGGGATGAGCAGTTCTTC.

V and J are TRBV5-1 and TRBJ1-2, with 7 bases aligning to TRBD1. CDR1 is SGHRS, CDR2 YFSETQ, per germline. The CDR3 runs to 17 residues. Germline trimming cut 4 bases from V and 2 bases from J; bases unmatched to any gene: 14. This chain's CDR3 is CASSQFVQGGRNYGYTF. CDR3 nucleotides: TGCGCCAGCAGCCAATTTGTGCAGGGGGGGAGGAACTATGGCTACACCTTC.

In its sample, this clonotype was seen a few times. The V and J genes are TRBV4-3 and TRBJ1-2; no clear D gene. CDR3 length: 14 amino acids. Germline V gene sequence: CDR1 LGHNA, CDR2 YSLEER. V shed 2 bases and J shed 1 base, with 8 bases lying between them. Here the CDR3 DNA reads TGCGCCAGCAGCCAACAGACAAATAACTATGGCTACACCTTC. Protein product: CASSQQTNNYGYTF.

The chain employs TRBV20-1 and TRBJ2-1; TRBD2 matches at 9 bases. Germline V CDR1 and CDR2: DFQATT, SNEGSKA (reference sequence). The CDR3 is made up of 16 amino acids. Unmatched junction bases numbered 7, after V lost 0 bases and J lost 4 bases. The CDR3 nucleotides are TGCAGTGCTAGAGATCATCTAGCGGGGTCGTACAATGAGCAGTTCTTC. Translated: CSARDHLAGSYNEQFF.

This chain joins TRBV20-1 and TRBJ2-2; weak D call: TRBD1 (5 bases). The V gene lost 0 bases and the J gene lost 0 bases, with 11 bases spanning the gap. CDR3 size: 16 residues. CDR1 DFQATT and CDR2 SNEGSKA come from the germline V gene (reference sequence). Here the CDR3 reads CSARDVQGTNTGELFF. The DNA for the CDR3 is TGCAGTGCTAGAGATGTCCAGGGAACGAACACCGGGGAGCTGTTTTTT.

This rearrangement joins TRBV5-1 to TRBJ1-2; D not certain. Trimming removed 0 bases from V and 8 bases from J, with 14 bases in between. Germline CDR1 SGHRS, CDR2 YFSETQ. The CDR3 spans 14 residues. In DNA, the CDR3 is TGCGCCAGCAGCTTGGGACACGAAAGGTCAGGCTACACCTTC. Translation gives CASSLGHERSGYTF.

The J gene is TRBJ1-1, the V gene TRBV7-8; D unclear. Germline assignment: CDR1 SGHVS and CDR2 FQNEAQ. This CDR3 comprises 15 residues. The V end lost 2 bases, the J end lost 0 bases, and 10 bases lay between the germline ends. Here the CDR3 reads CASSLRAGMNTEAFF. CDR3 coding DNA: TGTGCCAGCAGCTTAAGGGCGGGAATGAACACTGAAGCTTTCTTT. Combining the CDR3 with reference TRBV7-8 and TRBJ1-1 gives the whole variable domain GAGVSQSPRYKVAKRGQDVALRCDPISGHVSLFWYQQALGQGPEFLTYFQNEAQLDKSGLPSDRFFAERPEGSVSTLKIQRTQQEDSAVYLCASSLRAGMNTEAFFGQGTRLTVV.

Note on this clonotype: Given a much more abundant clone one base away, this may be a read error. The chain couples TRBV20-1 to TRBJ2-1, with a tentative D call TRBD1 (5 bases). CDR1 is DFQATT and CDR2 is SNEGSKA in the germline V gene (reference sequence). This CDR3 region has 10 residues. V lost 5 bases and J 9 bases, leaving 8 bases between the germline ends. CDR3 amino acids: CSAYDSEQFF. CDR3 coding DNA: TGCAGTGCTTACGACAGTGAGCAGTTCTTC.

The V and J genes are TRBV18 and TRBJ2-2, with 8 bases that match TRBD1. With 6 bases clipped from V and 4 bases from J, the junction kept 4 bases outside the gene matches. Looked up from germline, CDR1 is KGHSH and CDR2 is LQKENI. This CDR3 contains 14 residues. The DNA of the CDR3 is TGTGCCAGCTCGCCGGACAGGGTCACCGGGGAGCTGTTTTTT. Its translation: CASSPDRVTGELFF.

The chain carries TRBV10-3 and TRBJ2-2; 10 bases map to TRBD2. Germline values: CDR1 ENHRY, CDR2 SYGVKD. Trimming cost V 4 bases and J 3 bases; bases outside gene matches: 11. The CDR3 is made up of 18 amino acids. This CDR3 reads CAISAPQREGLYTGELFF. The CDR3 DNA follows: TGTGCCATCAGTGCCCCCCAGCGGGAGGGCCTTTACACCGGGGAGCTGTTTTTT.

The V gene is TRBV5-6, the J gene TRBJ2-2, with a tentative D call TRBD1 (6 bases). Germline V CDR1 and CDR2: SGHDT, YYEEEE. The CDR3 spans 15 residues. V gave up 5 bases and J gave up 0 bases, with 11 bases separating them. For the CDR3, the DNA is TGTGCCAGCAGGGCCGGACAGACGAACACCGGGGAGCTGTTTTTT. Translation gives CASRAGQTNTGELFF. Complete variable domain (other parts from reference TRBV5-6 and TRBJ2-2): DAGVTQSPTHLIKTRGQQVTLRCSPKSGHDTVSWYQQALGQGPQFIFQYYEEEERQRGNFPDRFSGHQFPNYSSELNVNALLLGDSALYLCASRAGQTNTGELFFGEGSRLTVL.

This clonotype showed up many times. The chain carries TRBV12-3 or TRBV12-4 and TRBJ2-3, with a tentative D call TRBD2 (6 bases). The CDR3 runs 15 residues. The germline V and J ends were trimmed by 5 bases and 5 bases, with 17 bases remaining between them. The CDR3 protein is CASSPLQRRGDTQYF. The DNA for the CDR3 is TGTGCCAGCAGTCCCCTGCAAAGGCGGGGAGATACGCAGTATTTT.

In its sample, this clonotype was seen many times. The V call is TRBV11-1, the J call TRBJ2-7, with D tentatively TRBD2 (6 bases). The germline CDR1 and CDR2 sequences are SGHAT and FQDESV (reference sequence). V was trimmed by 3 bases and J by 7 bases, leaving 16 bases between them. This CDR3 is 14 amino acids long. DNA of the CDR3: TGTGCCAGCAGCTTGGGACTTACCCCCGGTGAGCAGTACTTC. Its protein product is CASSLGLTPGEQYF. The full variable domain, rest sourced from reference TRBV11-1 and TRBJ2-7, is EAEVAQSPRYKITEKSQAVAFWCDPISGHATLYWYRQILGQGPELLVQFQDESVVDDSQLPKDRFSAERLKGVDSTLKIQPAELGDSAMYLCASSLGLTPGEQYFGPGTRLTVT.